Following are 30 T cell receptor beta chains from one sample sequenced in a study of blood T cell repertoires in COVID-19. This table comes from immunoSEQ multiplex PCR, and its TCRdb copy is limited to in-frame clones, with some not included. The sample includes roughly 330,000 clones, around 82% seen only once; the top ten take roughly 1.3%. Sequencing was done on a sample of peripheral blood. The receptors shown here come from a woman between 50 and 59 years old with acute or convalescent COVID-19.

This chain joins TRBV18 and TRBJ2-7; the D gene is possibly TRBD2 (6 bases). V lost 8 bases, J lost 0 bases, and 14 bases lay in between. The CDR3 loop spans 14 amino acids. Germline CDR1 KGHSH, CDR2 LQKENI. CDR3 in amino acids: CASQLAGSSYEQYF. CDR3 nucleotide sequence: TGTGCCAGCCAGCTGGCGGGGAGCTCCTACGAGCAGTACTTC.

This clone was recorded only once. The chain has TRBV15 and TRBJ2-2; D uncertain. Trimming took 6 bases from V and 2 from J, leaving 10 bases between them. The CDR3 has 14 residues. Germline lookup yields CDR1 LNHNV and CDR2 YYDKDF (reference sequence). CDR3 region: CATRVDINTGELFF. CDR3 coding DNA: TGTGCCACCAGGGTAGACATAAACACCGGGGAGCTGTTTTTT.

This chain uses TRBV4-1 with TRBJ2-3; 10 bases are a match to TRBD2. Germline CDR1 and CDR2: MGHRA and YSYEKL. CDR3 length: 16 amino acids. V was pared by 0 bases and J by 5 bases, with 5 bases of the junction left unmatched. CDR3 sequence: CASSQESASGGDTQYF. In nucleotides, the CDR3 is TGCGCCAGCAGCCAAGAATCGGCTAGCGGGGGAGATACGCAGTATTTT.

This clone occurred a few times. This chain links TRBV14 with TRBJ2-1; TRBD1 aligns across 10 bases. Losses at the gene ends were 4 bases for V and 5 bases for J; bases not matched to a gene: 5. CDR1 is SGHDN and CDR2 is FVKESK in the germline V gene. The CDR3 is made up of 15 amino acids. CDR3 nucleotides: TGTGCCAGCAGCCGTACCGGGACAGGGGACAATGAGCAGTTCTTC. Its translation: CASSRTGTGDNEQFF.

The rearrangement links TRBV10-3 to TRBJ2-7; D is unclear. Germline V gene sequence: CDR1 ENHRY, CDR2 SYGVKD. The CDR3 contains 12 residues. V lost 3 bases, J lost 3 bases, and 6 bases lay in between. The CDR3 sequence: CAISDASYEQYV. CDR3 sequence (DNA): TGTGCCATCAGTGACGCTAGCTACGAGCAGTACGTC.

In this sample, this clone turned up once. The CDR3 nucleotides are TGCGCCAGCAGCCTACACAGGGTTGAAGAAAATGAGCAGTTCTTC. Residues: CASSLHRVEENEQFF. The chain links TRBV5-1 to TRBJ2-1; TRBD1 is a possible D gene (6 bases). Trimming removed 4 bases at V and 7 bases at J, with 18 bases between. CDR3 length: 15 residues. CDR1 is SGHRS and CDR2 is YFSETQ in the germline V gene.

The table lists this clone with a count of one. The rearrangement joins TRBV27 to TRBJ2-7, with 14 bases aligning to TRBD2. In germline, CDR1 is MNHEY, CDR2 SMNVEV (reference sequence). This CDR3 has 17 amino acids. V trimming: 3 bases; J trimming: 4 bases; junction bases outside the gene matches: 8. The CDR3, as DNA: TGTGCCAGCAGTTTTAGACTAGCGGGAGGGTTTATGTACGAGCAGTACTTC. This codes for CASSFRLAGGFMYEQYF.

Details on this clone: This sample includes further DNA sequences coding for the same CDR3. This chain connects TRBV7-9 to TRBJ1-1, with D hard to call. Trimming pared 2 bases from V and 4 bases from J, leaving 8 bases between. The CDR3 covers 13 residues. Germline loops: CDR1 SEHNR, CDR2 FQNEAQ (reference sequence). The CDR3 protein is CASSLQEGTEAFF. The CDR3 bases are TGTGCCAGCAGCTTACAGGAGGGCACTGAAGCTTTCTTT.

The chain links TRBV18 to TRBJ1-1, with D perhaps TRBD1 (6 bases). The V gene's germline CDR1 is KGHSH and CDR2 LQKENI. The CDR3 totals 15 residues. V was trimmed by 6 bases and J by 6 bases, leaving 20 bases between them. The CDR3 protein is CASSLNGSRGPEAFF. The CDR3 DNA follows: TGTGCCAGCTCGCTAAACGGTAGCAGGGGCCCTGAAGCTTTCTTT.

The chain has TRBV7-9 and TRBJ1-1, with TRBD1 matching over 8 bases. The V gene end was trimmed by 5 bases and the J gene end by 7 bases; junction bases not matched to a gene: 9. Germline CDR1 reads SEHNR; CDR2 reads FQNEAQ (reference sequence). The CDR3 spans 14 residues. CDR3 amino acids: CASSQGQGFIEAFF. For the CDR3, the DNA is TGTGCCAGCAGCCAAGGACAGGGATTTATTGAAGCTTTCTTT.

The chain couples TRBV19 to TRBJ2-1, with 10 bases aligning to TRBD2. V was pared by 5 bases and J by 4 bases, with 5 bases of the junction left unmatched. Germline V gene sequence: CDR1 LNHDA, CDR2 SQIVND (reference sequence). The CDR3 loop spans 15 amino acids. CDR3: CASSALAGTYNEQFF. The CDR3 DNA sequence: TGTGCCAGTAGTGCACTAGCGGGGACGTACAATGAGCAGTTCTTC.

The chain has TRBV2 and TRBJ1-2; 7 bases fit TRBD1. V was pared by 11 bases and J by 8 bases, with 8 bases of the junction left unmatched. This CDR3 comprises 11 residues. Germline assignment: CDR1 SNHLY and CDR2 FYNNEI. The CDR3 DNA follows: TGTGCCGAGGGCCAGGGGGAGGGCTACACCTTC. This sequence encodes CAEGQGEGYTF.

V and J are TRBV4-3 and TRBJ2-2; 9 bases map to TRBD1. V shed 3 bases and J 7 bases; nucleotides not matched to a gene: 3. The V gene's germline CDR1 is LGHNA and CDR2 YSLEER. The CDR3 length is 14 residues. DNA of the CDR3: TGCGCCAGCAGCCAGGACAGGGGCCGCGGGGAGCTGTTTTTT. It specifies CASSQDRGRGELFF.

This clone occurred a few times. The genes are TRBV5-1 and TRBJ1-3; TRBD1 is a possible D gene (6 bases). V was pared by 7 bases and J by 2 bases, with 13 bases between. This CDR3 spans 14 amino acids. The germline CDR1 and CDR2 sequences are SGHRS and YFSETQ. Here the CDR3 reads CASAPGVAGNTIYF. For the CDR3, the DNA is TGCGCCAGCGCCCCAGGGGTCGCTGGAAACACCATATATTTT.

V and J are TRBV11-2 and TRBJ2-5; unclear D gene. CDR3 length: 14 amino acids. V was pared by 3 bases and J by 0 bases, with 8 bases between. Germline CDR1 is SGHAT and CDR2 is FQNNGV. The CDR3 loop is CASSLASYQETQYF. In DNA, the CDR3 is TGTGCCAGCAGCTTGGCATCCTACCAAGAGACCCAGTACTTC.

This chain joins TRBV10-3 and TRBJ1-1; D is undetermined. This CDR3 has 13 amino acids. V was pared by 8 bases and J by 5 bases, with 15 bases between. Germline values: CDR1 ENHRY, CDR2 SYGVKD. The CDR3 here is CAIRISLGTEAFF. CDR3 nucleotide sequence: TGTGCCATCCGAATTTCTCTCGGGACTGAAGCTTTCTTT.

V and J are TRBV3-1 (or the pseudogene TRBV3-2) and TRBJ1-1, with a tentative D call TRBD1 (5 bases). V was clipped by 4 bases and J by 0 bases, with 12 bases between them. Germline CDR1 and CDR2: LGHDT and YNNKEL (reference sequence). This CDR3 is 15 amino acids long. The CDR3: CASSLSQGMNTEAFF. The CDR3 DNA sequence: TGTGCCAGCAGCCTGTCTCAGGGAATGAACACTGAAGCTTTCTTT.

The V call is TRBV23-1, the J call TRBJ1-1, with 8 bases that match TRBD1. TRBV23-1 is an ORF, with its function uncertain. This CDR3 contains 18 residues. The junction had 15 bases not matched to a gene; V was cut back by 6 bases and J by 0 bases. This CDR3 is CASRPNTTGAPMNTEAFF. As DNA, the CDR3 is TGCGCCAGCAGACCCAATACGACAGGGGCACCTATGAACACTGAAGCTTTCTTT.

The genes are TRBV5-4 and TRBJ2-3; D possibly corresponds to TRBD1 (6 bases). From germline, CDR1 is SGHNT and CDR2 YYREEE (reference sequence). V was shortened by 4 bases and J by 4 bases, with 13 bases between the two germline ends. The CDR3 consists of 14 residues. The CDR3 DNA reads as TGTGCCAGCAGCCTACAGGGCGGGTCAGATACGCAGTATTTT. It specifies CASSLQGGSDTQYF.

The chain combines TRBV20-1 with TRBJ1-1, with D maybe TRBD1 (5 bases). Looked up from germline, CDR1 is DFQATT and CDR2 is SNEGSKA (reference sequence). The V gene lost 6 bases and the J gene lost 8 bases, with 13 bases spanning the gap. The CDR3 runs to 11 residues. As DNA, the CDR3 is TGCAGTGCCAAACCCGGGGGGGAAGCTTTCTTT. Translating it yields CSAKPGGEAFF.

The chain has TRBV6-6 and TRBJ2-3; 7 nucleotides agree with TRBD2. Germline-derived CDR1 and CDR2 are MNHNY and SVGAGI (reference sequence). Trimming took 7 bases from V and 1 from J; bases not matched to a gene: 8. There are 15 residues in the CDR3. DNA of the CDR3: TGTGCCAGCACCCTAATGGGGGGGGGCACAGATACGCAGTATTTT. This translates into CASTLMGGGTDTQYF.

The rearrangement uses TRBV3-1 (or the pseudogene TRBV3-2) and TRBJ2-1; 7 bases map to TRBD1. The ends lost 2 bases at V and 12 bases at J; junction bases unmatched: 7. The germline gives CDR1 LGHDT, CDR2 YNNKEL (reference sequence). The CDR3 is 13 residues long. CDR3 bases: TGTGCCAGCAGCCAAACTCAACAGGGGACGCAGTTCTTC. Its translation: CASSQTQQGTQFF.

The CDR3 nucleotides are TGTGCCAGCAGCTTGGTAGACACCCTAGAGCAGTACTTC. Protein product: CASSLVDTLEQYF. V usage is TRBV5-5 and J usage is TRBJ2-7, with D uncertain. There are 13 residues in the CDR3. The V end was cut by 0 bases, the J end by 7 bases, with 11 bases between. Germline V gene lookup returns CDR1 SGHKS and CDR2 YYEKEE (reference sequence).

V gene TRBV6-5 combines with J gene TRBJ2-3; 8 nucleotides align to TRBD1. Per the germline V gene, CDR1 is MNHEY and CDR2 is SVGAGI. The CDR3 is 14 amino acids. V lost 5 bases, J lost 4 bases, and 5 bases stayed unmatched. The CDR3 DNA follows: TGTGCCAGCAGTCCTCGACAGGGGTCAGATACGCAGTATTTT. This translates into CASSPRQGSDTQYF.

This clone has just one count. V is TRBV7-2 and J is TRBJ1-4, with D tentatively TRBD1 (5 bases). Per germline, CDR1 SGHTA and CDR2 FQGNSA. CDR3 size: 14 residues. The V end was cut by 5 bases, the J end by 7 bases, with 14 bases between. CDR3 in amino acids: CASSPGRTPEKLFF. The CDR3 region has the DNA TGTGCCAGCAGCCCTGGTCGGACACCTGAAAAACTGTTTTTT.

V usage is TRBV7-2 and J usage is TRBJ2-7; 8 bases are a match to TRBD1. J gave up 2 bases and V 4 bases, and 4 bases lay outside the gene matches. Germline lookup yields CDR1 SGHTA and CDR2 FQGNSA. This CDR3 has 14 amino acids. This chain's CDR3 is CASSSDRGPYEQYV. CDR3 coding DNA: TGTGCCAGCAGCTCCGACAGGGGCCCCTACGAGCAGTACGTC.

The chain carries TRBV24-1 and TRBJ2-3; D is uncertain. Germline CDR1 reads KGHDR; CDR2 reads SFDVKD. This CDR3 contains 15 residues. V was shortened by 3 bases and J by 2 bases, with 11 bases between the two germline ends. The CDR3: CATSDGHEATDTQYF. CDR3 sequence (DNA): TGTGCCACCAGTGATGGTCACGAAGCCACAGATACGCAGTATTTT.

The chain employs TRBV3-1 (or the pseudogene TRBV3-2) and TRBJ1-4, with TRBD1 matching over 10 bases. V was clipped by 4 bases and J by 8 bases; unmatched bases: 4. The CDR3 runs to 14 residues. From germline, CDR1 is LGHDT and CDR2 YNNKEL (reference sequence). This CDR3 is CASSRLDRGEKLFF. For the CDR3, the DNA is TGTGCCAGCAGCCGCCTGGACAGGGGGGAAAAACTGTTTTTT.

This chain links TRBV7-9 with TRBJ2-6, with D possibly TRBD1 on 5 matching bases. Germline V gene lookup returns CDR1 SEHNR and CDR2 FQNEAQ (reference sequence). CDR3 length: 14 residues. Trimming cost V 5 bases and J 4 bases, with 9 bases left between them. CDR3 sequence reads: CASSPRTGANVLTF. The DNA for the CDR3 is TGTGCCAGCAGCCCGAGGACAGGGGCCAACGTCCTGACTTTC.

In its sample, this clone was seen once. The rearrangement joins TRBV9 to TRBJ2-1, with 8 bases lining up with TRBD2. CDR3 length: 16 amino acids. Germline assignment: CDR1 SGDLS and CDR2 YYNGEE. With V trimmed by 3 bases and J by 2 bases, 7 bases remained unmatched. CDR3 loop: CASSGTSGGTYNEQFF. DNA of the CDR3: TGTGCCAGCAGCGGAACTAGCGGAGGGACCTACAATGAGCAGTTCTTC. Complete variable domain (other parts from reference TRBV9 and TRBJ2-1): DSGVTQTPKHLITATGQRVTLRCSPRSGDLSVYWYQQSLDQGLQFLIQYYNGEERAKGNILERFSAQQFPDLHSELNLSSLELGDSALYFCASSGTSGGTYNEQFFGPGTRLTVL.